The clone carrying this T cell receptor (beta chain) was found many times. The antigen is undetermined. General observations from the study: Larger-cohort validation covered only one TCR beta V-J rearrangement.

TCRdb reanalysed the 5' RACE reads using MiXCR and keeps one entry per CDR3 protein. The table records 4,500 to 5,500 distinct CDR3 sequences, roughly a third of them present only once. The CDR3 length is 13 residues. Trimming cost V 3 bases and J 3 bases, with 6 bases left between them. The germline V gene encodes CDR1 LNHDA and CDR2 SQIVND (reference sequence). Sequencing was carried out using memory CD4+ T cells sorted from blood. Noted subset: memory CD4+ T cells, CD4+CD45RO+CD25-. V gene TRBV19 combines with J gene TRBJ1-5, with D unresolved. The TCR was taken from a female donor with breast cancer. The CDR3 here is CASSIQVNQPQHF. The CDR3 DNA reads as TGTGCCAGTAGTATCCAGGTCAATCAGCCCCAGCATTTT.